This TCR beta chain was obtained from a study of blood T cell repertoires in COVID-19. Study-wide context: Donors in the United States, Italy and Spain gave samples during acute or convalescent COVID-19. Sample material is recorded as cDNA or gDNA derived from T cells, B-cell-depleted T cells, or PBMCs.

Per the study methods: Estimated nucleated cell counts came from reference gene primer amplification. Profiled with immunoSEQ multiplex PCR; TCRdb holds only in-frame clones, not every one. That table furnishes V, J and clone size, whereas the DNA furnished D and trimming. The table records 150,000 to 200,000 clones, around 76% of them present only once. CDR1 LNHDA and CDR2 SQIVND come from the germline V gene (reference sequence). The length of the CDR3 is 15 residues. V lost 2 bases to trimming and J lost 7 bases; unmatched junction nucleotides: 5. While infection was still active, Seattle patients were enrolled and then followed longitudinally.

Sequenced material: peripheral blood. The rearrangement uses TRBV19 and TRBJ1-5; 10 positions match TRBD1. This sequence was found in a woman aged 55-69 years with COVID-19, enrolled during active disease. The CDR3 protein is CASSINRDRGQPQHF. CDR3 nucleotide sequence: TGTGCCAGTAGTATAAACCGGGACAGGGGCCAGCCCCAGCATTTT.